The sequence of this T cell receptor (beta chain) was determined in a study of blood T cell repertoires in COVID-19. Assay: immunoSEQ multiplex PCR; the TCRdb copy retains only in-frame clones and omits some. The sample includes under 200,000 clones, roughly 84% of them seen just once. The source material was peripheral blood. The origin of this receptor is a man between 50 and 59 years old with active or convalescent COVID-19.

The CDR3 sequence is CASSAADSSTDTQYF. The CDR3 DNA reads TGTGCCAGCAGTGCGGCGGACTCGAGCACAGATACGCAGTATTTT. The V and J genes are TRBV6-4 and TRBJ2-3; tentative D call: TRBD2 (5 bases). Trimming cost V 4 bases and J 0 bases, with 11 bases left between them. CDR3 length: 15 amino acids. CDR1 is MRHNA and CDR2 is SNTAGT in the germline V gene.